These 26 T cell receptor beta chains were sequenced from one sample in a study of cytomegalovirus exposure and HLA in healthy donors. Both 60 Vbeta primers and 13 Jbeta primers went into the PCR. The assay was immunoSEQ multiplex PCR, and TCRdb's table has in-frame clones only and misses some. The sample shows approximately 91,000 clones, around nine tenths of them seen only once. The sequenced material came from PBMCs. These receptors came from a man aged 25 to 45 in good health and CMV-seropositive.

The rearrangement joins TRBV5-1 to TRBJ2-5; perhaps TRBD1 as D (6 bases). The tail of the sequence fits TRBJ2-7 better, so the J call may be wrong. Germline V gene data show CDR1 as SGHRS and CDR2 as YFSETQ. CDR3 length: 14 amino acids. The CDR3 sequence: CASSPTTGSYEQYF. The CDR3 DNA reads TGCGCCAGCAGCCCTACGACAGGCTCCTACGAGCAGTACTTC.

This chain links TRBV2 with TRBJ1-4; no firm D call. V lost 4 bases, J lost 10 bases, and 10 bases lay in between. Germline V gene data show CDR1 as SNHLY and CDR2 as FYNNEI. This CDR3 region has 12 residues. The CDR3 sequence: CASSAGMGKLFF. CDR3 in DNA: TGTGCCAGCAGTGCGGGTATGGGAAAACTGTTTTTT.

This CDR3 reads CASSLHRAYEQYF. The DNA for the CDR3 is TGTGCCAGCTCACTTCACAGGGCCTACGAGCAGTACTTC. The V gene is TRBV18, the J gene TRBJ2-7, with D possibly TRBD1 on 6 matching bases. Germline assignment: CDR1 KGHSH and CDR2 LQKENI. This CDR3 is 13 amino acids long. The V end lost 4 bases, the J end lost 2 bases, and 9 bases lay between the germline ends.

The chain employs TRBV19 and TRBJ2-3, with D maybe TRBD2 (5 bases). V gave up 9 bases and J gave up 1 base, with 11 bases separating them. The CDR3 spans 13 residues. Germline values: CDR1 LNHDA, CDR2 SQIVND (reference sequence). The CDR3 nucleotides read TGTGCCAGCTCGGGGATTCGCACAGATACGCAGTATTTT. It specifies CASSGIRTDTQYF.

The V and J genes are TRBV28 and TRBJ1-6; possible D gene TRBD1, 6 bases. The germline V and J ends were trimmed by 4 bases and 7 bases, with 11 bases remaining between them. The germline gives CDR1 MDHEN, CDR2 SYDVKM. The CDR3 length is 14 residues. The CDR3 nucleotides are TGTGCCAGCAGTTCTACAGGGTACAATTCACCCCTCCACTTT. Translation gives CASSSTGYNSPLHF.

This sequence joins TRBV11-2 and TRBJ2-1; possibly TRBD1 for D (6 bases). The CDR3 covers 13 residues. Germline assignment: CDR1 SGHAT and CDR2 FQNNGV. Trimming stripped 3 bases from V and 8 bases from J, with 11 bases between. The CDR3 coding sequence is TGTGCCAGCAGCTTTTGGTCAGGGGATGAGCAGTTCTTC. It encodes CASSFWSGDEQFF.

The chain recombines TRBV5-1 with TRBJ2-5, with 11 bases identical to TRBD2. V shed 4 bases and J 1 base; nucleotides not matched to a gene: 6. CDR3 length: 16 amino acids. CDR1 and CDR2 (germline): SGHRS, YFSETQ. CDR3: CASSPTSGSTQETQYF. CDR3 DNA sequence: TGCGCCAGCAGCCCCACTAGCGGGAGTACCCAAGAGACCCAGTACTTC.

The chain links TRBV27 to TRBJ2-5, with D tentatively TRBD2 (5 bases). This CDR3 region has 16 residues. With 5 bases removed from V and 7 bases from J, the gap between germline ends came to 23 bases. Germline V gene lookup returns CDR1 MNHEY and CDR2 SMNVEV (reference sequence). The CDR3 bases are TGTGCCAGCAGTAGATCTTCGCTAGCCTCCGGCGGGACCCAGTACTTC. Protein: CASSRSSLASGGTQYF.

This clone turned up a few times. The chain carries TRBV2 and TRBJ1-2; 8 bases map to TRBD1. The germline gives CDR1 SNHLY, CDR2 FYNNEI. V lost 9 bases, J lost 5 bases, and 8 bases stayed unmatched. The CDR3 runs to 13 residues. The CDR3 region is CASSGGEVYGYTF. For the CDR3, the DNA is TGTGCCAGTTCAGGGGGCGAGGTGTATGGCTACACCTTC.

About this clone itself: A single base is all that separates this from a far larger clone, so a read error is likely. Other DNA sequences within the sample encode an identical CDR3. The chain links TRBV5-1 to TRBJ2-2; 8 bases are a match to TRBD2. The CDR3 spans 17 residues. The germline V gene has CDR1 SGHRS and CDR2 YFSETQ. The CDR3 sequence is CASSLRSGRFNTGELFF. Here the CDR3 DNA reads TGCGCCAGCAGCTTGCGCAGCGGGAGATTTAACACCGGTGAGCTGTTTTTT.

J is TRBJ2-3 and V is TRBV10-1; D is unclear. The germline V gene has CDR1 WNHNN and CDR2 SYGVQD (reference sequence). V lost 1 base to trimming and J lost 4 bases, with 15 bases between them. The CDR3 has 16 residues. The CDR3 bases are TGCGCCAGCAGTGAGTTAGTTCACGGCGAGGCAGATACGCAGTATTTT. Protein sequence: CASSELVHGEADTQYF.

The chain uses TRBV5-4 and TRBJ2-1; D gene unclear. This CDR3 spans 12 amino acids. Germline V gene data show CDR1 as SGHNT and CDR2 as YYREEE (reference sequence). Deletions cut 5 bases from V and 8 bases from J, with 11 bases between. Here the CDR3 DNA reads TGTGCCAGCAGAAGCCTAGGCGATGAGCAGTTCTTC. Protein sequence: CASRSLGDEQFF. The complete variable domain, with remaining parts taken from reference TRBV5-4 and TRBJ2-1, reads ETGVTQSPTHLIKTRGQQVTLRCSSQSGHNTVSWYQQALGQGPQFIFQYYREEENGRGNFPPRFSGLQFPNYSSELNVNALELDDSALYLCASRSLGDEQFFGPGTRLTVL.

This chain connects TRBV5-1 to TRBJ2-7, with TRBD1 as a possible D gene (6 bases). From germline, CDR1 is SGHRS and CDR2 YFSETQ. The CDR3 contains 14 residues. V dropped 4 bases and J dropped 5 bases, with 16 bases sitting between them. DNA of the CDR3: TGCGCCAGCAGCACCCGACAGGCGTCGGACGAGCAGTACTTC. It yields the protein CASSTRQASDEQYF.

The J gene is TRBJ2-7, the V gene TRBV7-9; 7 bases are a match to TRBD2. The germline CDR1 and CDR2 sequences are SEHNR and FQNEAQ (reference sequence). The V segment lost 3 bases and the J segment 4 bases; nucleotides outside the gene matches: 6. The CDR3 loop spans 14 amino acids. Written as DNA, the CDR3 is TGTGCCAGCAGCTTCACGGCGGGGGAATACGAGCAGTACTTC. This gives the protein CASSFTAGEYEQYF.

The rearrangement joins TRBV28 to TRBJ2-3; 8 bases are a match to TRBD1. Germline CDR1 MDHEN, CDR2 SYDVKM. V shed 4 bases, J shed 8 bases, and the junction held 8 bases outside the gene matches. The CDR3 extends over 14 amino acids. CDR3 coding DNA: TGTGCCAGCAGTTCAAGGACAGGGAGTTCTACGCAGTATTTT. Protein: CASSSRTGSSTQYF. Drawing the rest from reference TRBV28 and TRBJ2-3, the complete variable domain is DVKVTQSSRYLVKRTGEKVFLECVQDMDHENMFWYRQDPGLGLRLIYFSYDVKMKEKGDIPEGYSVSREKKERFSLILESASTNQTSMYLCASSSRTGSSTQYFGPGTRLTVL.

This chain links TRBV4-2 with TRBJ2-2; D call uncertain. The germline gives CDR1 LGHNA, CDR2 YNFKEQ. With 0 bases removed from V and 9 bases from J, the gap between germline ends came to 17 bases. This CDR3 spans 16 amino acids. The CDR3 DNA is TGTGCCAGCAGCCAAGAAAGGTCGGTAGCCCACCGGGAGCTGTTTTTT. Translation gives CASSQERSVAHRELFF.

The chain employs TRBV7-8 and TRBJ2-5; D may be TRBD1 (5 bases). Per germline, CDR1 SGHVS and CDR2 FQNEAQ. There are 13 residues in the CDR3. The V gene lost 8 bases and the J gene lost 5 bases, with 15 bases spanning the gap. CDR3 protein: CASALGRQETQYF. Written as DNA, the CDR3 is TGTGCCAGCGCCCTGGGGCGTCAGGAGACCCAGTACTTC.

V gene TRBV10-3 combines with J gene TRBJ2-7; 10 bases are a match to TRBD2. There are 16 residues in the CDR3. The germline CDR1 and CDR2 sequences are ENHRY and SYGVKD. V lost 6 bases to trimming and J lost 2 bases; unmatched junction nucleotides: 10. As DNA, the CDR3 is TGTGCCATCAGACCTACCCTAGCGGGAGATACCTACGAGCAGTACTTC. Translating gives CAIRPTLAGDTYEQYF.

The CDR3 DNA follows: TGTGCCAGCAGTTACCGACTAGCGGGAGCTTTAGAGACCCAGTACTTC. Translation gives CASSYRLAGALETQYF. The V gene is TRBV6-5, the J gene TRBJ2-5, with 12 bases lining up with TRBD2. The CDR3 spans 16 residues. V shed 2 bases and J 4 bases; nucleotides not matched to a gene: 5. The germline V gene encodes CDR1 MNHEY and CDR2 SVGAGI.

The genes are TRBV5-8 and TRBJ2-7; D is perhaps TRBD2 (5 bases). The V end lost 1 base, the J end lost 6 bases, and 11 bases lay between the germline ends. This CDR3 contains 13 residues. Germline assignment: CDR1 SGHTS and CDR2 YDEGEE. This CDR3 reads CASSLPIGGEQYF. CDR3 DNA sequence: TGTGCCAGCAGCTTGCCGATTGGAGGCGAGCAGTACTTC.

The rearrangement uses TRBV30 and TRBJ2-1; TRBD2 matches at 11 bases. Germline V CDR1 and CDR2: GTSNPN, SVGIG (reference sequence). V trimming: 4 bases; J trimming: 4 bases; junction bases outside the gene matches: 6. The CDR3 loop spans 15 amino acids. CDR3 bases: TGTGCCTGGACTGAATTAGCGGGGGGGTACAATGAGCAGTTCTTC. It codes for CAWTELAGGYNEQFF.

V gene TRBV10-3 combines with J gene TRBJ2-2; 11 bases line up with TRBD2. Trimming took 6 bases from V and 4 from J; bases not matched to a gene: 4. Germline V gene data show CDR1 as ENHRY and CDR2 as SYGVKD. CDR3 length equals 15 residues. The CDR3 DNA is TGTGCCATCAGGAAACTAGCGGGAGTCACCGGGGAGCTGTTTTTT. Its protein product is CAIRKLAGVTGELFF.

The chain is built from TRBV14 and TRBJ2-5; D ambiguous. V shed 4 bases and J shed 0 bases, with 9 bases lying between them. Germline lookup yields CDR1 SGHDN and CDR2 FVKESK. The CDR3 is 14 amino acids. CDR3 residues: CASSRGVYQETQYF. The DNA for the CDR3 is TGTGCCAGCAGCCGCGGTGTTTACCAAGAGACCCAGTACTTC.

The chain couples TRBV2 to TRBJ2-2; 8 bases line up with TRBD1. This CDR3 comprises 14 residues. The V and J ends lost 8 bases and 4 bases, in that order; junction bases with no gene match: 6. The V gene's germline CDR1 is SNHLY and CDR2 FYNNEI. CDR3 in DNA: TGTGCCAGCGGGGAGACAGGGGTCACCGGGGAGCTGTTTTTT. Its translation is CASGETGVTGELFF.

This chain connects TRBV28 to TRBJ1-3, with TRBD1 as a possible D gene (5 bases). This CDR3 is 17 amino acids long. In germline, CDR1 is MDHEN, CDR2 SYDVKM. Trimming took 5 bases from V and 2 from J, leaving 19 bases between them. The CDR3 nucleotides read TGTGCCAGCAGTGCATGGGGCTTCTTCAAGACTGGAAACACCATATATTTT. Translated, it gives CASSAWGFFKTGNTIYF. Drawing the rest from reference TRBV28 and TRBJ1-3, the complete variable domain is DVKVTQSSRYLVKRTGEKVFLECVQDMDHENMFWYRQDPGLGLRLIYFSYDVKMKEKGDIPEGYSVSREKKERFSLILESASTNQTSMYLCASSAWGFFKTGNTIYFGEGSWLTVV.

This clone was detected only a few times. The chain combines TRBV30 with TRBJ2-2; tentative D call: TRBD1 (5 bases). Trimming stripped 1 base from V and 7 bases from J, with 10 bases between. CDR1 is GTSNPN and CDR2 is SVGIG in the germline V gene (reference sequence). CDR3 size: 13 residues. The CDR3 region is CAWSADRIGELFF. The CDR3 DNA reads TGTGCCTGGAGTGCCGACAGAATCGGGGAGCTGTTTTTT.